The 17 T cell receptor beta chains listed next were all sequenced from one sample in a study of somatic mutations in cytotoxic T cells in rheumatoid arthritis. Sequencing used immunoSEQ multiplex PCR; TCRdb keeps in-frame clones, though not all of them. The data contain about 10,000 clones, over 80% of them singletons. Sequencing used CD8+ T cells sorted from blood. The receptors were gathered from a young woman with rheumatoid arthritis.

This chain uses TRBV6-5 with TRBJ2-7; D unclear. The germline gives CDR1 MNHEY, CDR2 SVGAGI. The V end lost 0 bases, the J end lost 3 bases, and 9 bases lay between the germline ends. The CDR3 covers 14 residues. CDR3 in amino acids: CASSYSTADYEQYF. The CDR3 nucleotides are TGTGCCAGCAGTTACTCGACGGCGGACTACGAGCAGTACTTC.

This rearrangement joins TRBV9 to TRBJ1-1; D perhaps matches TRBD1 (5 bases). CDR1 and CDR2 (germline): SGDLS, YYNGEE. The CDR3 runs 13 residues. V lost 2 bases to trimming and J lost 3 bases, with 8 bases between them. The CDR3 region is CASSVDTDTEAFF. The DNA of the CDR3 is TGTGCCAGCAGCGTGGACACTGACACTGAAGCTTTCTTT.

This clone appeared a single time. The chain carries TRBV5-1 and TRBJ2-1; 13 nucleotides match TRBD2. Germline V gene lookup returns CDR1 SGHRS and CDR2 YFSETQ. V lost 0 bases, J lost 10 bases, and 7 bases stayed unmatched. This CDR3 region has 16 residues. The chain's CDR3 is CASSLDGLAGVWEQFF. CDR3 DNA sequence: TGCGCCAGCAGCTTGGACGGACTAGCGGGAGTTTGGGAGCAGTTCTTC.

The V and J genes are TRBV9 and TRBJ1-1; D uncertain. V lost 6 bases and J 2 bases, leaving 17 bases between the germline ends. This CDR3 region has 15 residues. Germline V gene sequence: CDR1 SGDLS, CDR2 YYNGEE. The CDR3 region has the DNA TGTGCCAGCAACACAATCTCCGAGGGAAACACTGAAGCTTTCTTT. This encodes CASNTISEGNTEAFF.

The rearrangement links TRBV10-3 to TRBJ2-7; 8 bases map to TRBD1. CDR1 is ENHRY and CDR2 is SYGVKD in the germline V gene. The CDR3 consists of 16 residues. V lost 2 bases, J lost 0 bases, and 6 bases stayed unmatched. CDR3 loop: CAISELQGASSYEQYF. In DNA form, the CDR3 reads TGTGCCATCAGTGAGCTTCAGGGGGCGAGCTCCTACGAGCAGTACTTC.

The V and J genes are TRBV19 and TRBJ2-1, with 7 positions matching TRBD2. Germline values: CDR1 LNHDA, CDR2 SQIVND (reference sequence). Trimming removed 7 bases from V and 6 bases from J; junction bases left unmatched: 12. CDR3 length: 15 residues. The CDR3 loop is CASNPTSNKGNEQFF. The CDR3 DNA sequence: TGTGCCAGTAACCCGACTAGCAATAAGGGCAATGAGCAGTTCTTC.

V is TRBV19 and J is TRBJ1-4; no reliable D call. Germline V gives CDR1 LNHDA, CDR2 SQIVND (reference sequence). The CDR3 is made up of 15 amino acids. The V gene lost 3 bases and the J gene lost 7 bases, with 15 bases spanning the gap. DNA for the CDR3: TGTGCCAGTAGTATCGGTCGGAGGCCTTCTGAAAAACTGTTTTTT. Its protein is CASSIGRRPSEKLFF.

The gene calls are TRBV6-8 and TRBJ2-7; 7 positions agree with TRBD2. Unmatched junction bases numbered 13, after V lost 6 bases and J lost 2 bases. Germline values: CDR1 MNHGY, CDR2 SAAAGT. The CDR3 has 16 residues. The CDR3 coding sequence is TGTGCCAGCAGCCTTCCCGAGCGGGAAGGTACCTACGAGCAGTACTTC. It specifies CASSLPEREGTYEQYF.

The chain combines TRBV29-1 with TRBJ2-1, with D tentatively TRBD2 (7 bases). The CDR3 spans 13 residues. V was clipped by 7 bases and J by 3 bases, with 13 bases between them. Germline lookup yields CDR1 SQVTM and CDR2 ANQGSEA. DNA of the CDR3: TGCAGCGCCCAAGGGGGGGACTACAATGAGCAGTTCTTC. Encoded protein: CSAQGGDYNEQFF.

The chain recombines TRBV29-1 with TRBJ2-7; D unresolved. The CDR3 runs to 12 residues. V lost 5 bases, J lost 2 bases, and 10 bases lay in between. Germline-derived CDR1 and CDR2 are SQVTM and ANQGSEA. CDR3 loop: CSVYLEAYEQYF. In DNA, the CDR3 is TGCAGCGTTTACCTCGAGGCCTACGAGCAGTACTTC.

The rearrangement links TRBV9 to TRBJ2-3; 8 nucleotides agree with TRBD2. The CDR3 is 16 residues long. The germline gives CDR1 SGDLS, CDR2 YYNGEE. V lost 0 bases to trimming and J lost 2 bases; unmatched junction nucleotides: 5. In DNA, the CDR3 is TGTGCCAGCAGCGTAGGGGCCGGGGGGGCCACAGATACGCAGTATTTT. Protein product: CASSVGAGGATDTQYF.

In this sample, this clone turned up once. The chain uses TRBV28 and TRBJ2-7, with D possibly being TRBD1 (6 bases). In germline, CDR1 is MDHEN, CDR2 SYDVKM. This CDR3 has 16 amino acids. Trimming shortened V by 2 bases and J by 2 bases, and 16 bases separated the two germline ends. The CDR3 DNA reads TGTGCCAGCAGTTTAGGGTACGGACAGCGACCCTACGAGCAGTACTTC. It encodes CASSLGYGQRPYEQYF.

This chain links TRBV6-1 with TRBJ2-5; 12 nucleotides match TRBD2. The CDR3 has 15 residues. From germline, CDR1 is MNHNS and CDR2 SASEGT. V gave up 5 bases and J gave up 5 bases; unmatched junction bases: 6. The CDR3 bases are TGTGCCAGCAGTTCGACTAGCGGGGGCGGGGAGACCCAGTACTTC. This translates into CASSSTSGGGETQYF.

The V and J genes are TRBV5-4 and TRBJ2-7; possibly TRBD2 for D (7 bases). CDR3 length: 15 amino acids. The germline CDR1 and CDR2 sequences are SGHNT and YYREEE (reference sequence). Trimming removed 3 bases from V and 5 bases from J, with 18 bases in between. CDR3 DNA: TGTGCCAGCAGCTCTGTCGGGGGGCCTGGGGACGAGCAGTACTTC. Residues: CASSSVGGPGDEQYF.

The chain combines TRBV5-4 with TRBJ1-2, with D possibly TRBD1 on 6 matching bases. V dropped 0 bases and J dropped 6 bases, with 12 bases sitting between them. CDR1 and CDR2 (germline): SGHNT, YYREEE (reference sequence). This CDR3 has 14 residues. The CDR3: CASSLAGHRDGYTF. CDR3 nucleotide sequence: TGTGCCAGCAGCTTGGCAGGGCACAGGGATGGCTACACCTTC.

This clone was counted a single time. The chain carries TRBV6-5 and TRBJ1-5; 7 bases align to TRBD1. Trimming cost V 6 bases and J 7 bases; bases outside gene matches: 12. Germline CDR1 is MNHEY and CDR2 is SVGAGI. There are 15 residues in the CDR3. The CDR3 sequence: CASSPPQGPRQPQHF. The CDR3 DNA reads TGTGCCAGCAGCCCCCCACAGGGGCCTCGGCAGCCCCAGCATTTT.

The V call is TRBV4-2, the J call TRBJ2-3, with D maybe TRBD2 (6 bases). This CDR3 contains 18 residues. The V end lost 2 bases, the J end lost 2 bases, and 20 bases lay between the germline ends. CDR1 is LGHNA, CDR2 YNFKEQ, per germline. The CDR3, as DNA: TGTGCCAGCAGCCAACTAGGGCGGGACCCTATCGCCACAGATACGCAGTATTTT. Encoded protein: CASSQLGRDPIATDTQYF.